One and the same sample provided the 28 T cell receptor beta chains below, sequenced in a study of post-analysis software for immune sequencing data. Study-wide results and caveats: TRBV5-6, TRBV5-1 and TRBV20-1 belonged to a set of roughly 5 TRBV segments that were more frequent in patients than controls.

The TCR beta cDNA libraries contained unique molecular identifiers. TCRdb recomputed calls from the PCR reads with MiXCR, one row per CDR3 protein. The sample holds some 260,000 distinct CDR3 sequences; less than 40% are singletons and the top ten take more than 4%. These receptors' targets are unknown. The source material was blood. The receptors stem from a girl aged 10 to 17 with multiple sclerosis.

The chain couples TRBV12-3 or TRBV12-4 to TRBJ2-1, with a tentative D call TRBD1 (6 bases). CDR3 size: 14 residues. V was pared by 1 base and J by 8 bases, with 12 bases between. The CDR3 nucleotides are TGTGCCAGCAGTTTAGTACAGGGTAGGGATGAGCAGTTCTTC. The encoded protein is CASSLVQGRDEQFF.

In its sample, this clonotype was seen many times. The chain employs TRBV20-1 and TRBJ1-1; a weak D match, TRBD1 (6 bases). Trimming removed 4 bases from V and 5 bases from J, with 14 bases in between. The V gene's germline CDR1 is DFQATT and CDR2 SNEGSKA (reference sequence). The CDR3 is 13 amino acids. In DNA form, the CDR3 reads TGCAGTGCTACAACAGGGTGGGGGACTGAAGCTTTCTTT. The encoded protein is CSATTGWGTEAFF.

This clonotype was detected only a few times. J is TRBJ1-1 and V is TRBV20-1, with 11 nucleotides matching TRBD1. V gave up 6 bases and J gave up 7 bases; unmatched junction bases: 10. This CDR3 has 14 amino acids. The germline gives CDR1 DFQATT, CDR2 SNEGSKA (reference sequence). The CDR3 reads CSAPARDRGDEAFF. CDR3 coding DNA: TGCAGTGCCCCGGCCCGGGACAGGGGGGATGAAGCTTTCTTT.

Many counts were recorded for this clonotype. The rearrangement links TRBV29-1 to TRBJ2-3, with TRBD2 as a possible D gene (5 bases). The V gene's germline CDR1 is SQVTM and CDR2 ANQGSEA. The CDR3 consists of 13 residues. Trimming pared 1 base from V and 4 bases from J, leaving 9 bases between. The CDR3 region is CSVEAGRADTQYF. In DNA form, the CDR3 reads TGCAGCGTTGAAGCGGGAAGGGCAGATACGCAGTATTTT.

This clonotype has just a few counts. V is TRBV7-9 and J is TRBJ2-5; the match to TRBD1 covers 8 bases. V was pared by 8 bases and J by 4 bases, with 9 bases of the junction left unmatched. The CDR3 loop spans 14 amino acids. CDR1 is SEHNR and CDR2 is FQNEAQ in the germline V gene (reference sequence). CDR3 sequence: CASQRSGGGETQYF. As DNA, the CDR3 is TGTGCCAGCCAGCGCTCAGGGGGCGGAGAGACCCAGTACTTC.

This clonotype appeared a few times. This chain uses TRBV9 with TRBJ2-6, with D unresolved. The V end lost 3 bases, the J end lost 4 bases, and 8 bases lay between the germline ends. Germline CDR1 SGDLS, CDR2 YYNGEE. This CDR3 contains 14 residues. Here the CDR3 reads CASSGPGGANVLTF. The CDR3, as DNA: TGTGCCAGCAGCGGACCTGGCGGGGCCAACGTCCTGACTTTC.

This clonotype was seen at least ten times. The chain employs TRBV7-2 and TRBJ1-1, with D perhaps matching TRBD1 (5 bases). CDR3 length equals 13 residues. CDR1 SGHTA and CDR2 FQGNSA come from the germline V gene. V was clipped by 5 bases and J by 1 base, with 8 bases between them. The CDR3 coding sequence is TGTGCCAGCAGCGCCACAGGGAACACTGAAGCTTTCTTT. It translates to CASSATGNTEAFF. The full variable domain, its missing parts supplied by reference TRBV7-2 and TRBJ1-1, is GAGVSQSPSNKVTEKGKDVELRCDPISGHTALYWYRQSLGQGLEFLIYFQGNSAPDKSGLPSDRFSAERTGGSVSTLTIQRTQQEDSAVYLCASSATGNTEAFFGQGTRLTVV.

This clonotype showed up many times. The V gene is TRBV27, the J gene TRBJ2-6, with D possibly called TRBD1 or TRBD2 (5 bases each). Germline V CDR1 and CDR2: MNHEY, SMNVEV (reference sequence). The CDR3 contains 18 residues. V lost 7 bases, J lost 0 bases, and 19 bases lay in between. DNA of the CDR3: TGTGCCAGCACCCCGATCGGGGCGCGGATCTCTGGGGCCAACGTCCTGACTTTC. Translating it yields CASTPIGARISGANVLTF.

The rearrangement uses TRBV20-1 and TRBJ2-3; D unresolved. CDR1 and CDR2 from the germline V gene are DFQATT and SNEGSKA (reference sequence). This CDR3 contains 14 residues. V was cut by 6 bases and J by 0 bases, with 13 bases left in between. CDR3 in DNA: TGCAGTGCGACCCTCGGGTCTAGCACAGATACGCAGTATTTT. This sequence encodes CSATLGSSTDTQYF.

A few counts support this clonotype. The rearrangement links TRBV5-1 to TRBJ1-1; no definite D call. This CDR3 has 18 amino acids. CDR1 is SGHRS, CDR2 YFSETQ, per germline. Trimming stripped 0 bases from V and 3 bases from J, with 21 bases between. CDR3: CASSLGPFGSGADTEAFF. DNA for the CDR3: TGCGCCAGCAGCTTGGGTCCGTTCGGGTCGGGTGCGGACACTGAAGCTTTCTTT.

This sequence joins TRBV12-3 or TRBV12-4 and TRBJ1-1; weak D call: TRBD1 (5 bases). Deletions cut 5 bases from V and 10 bases from J, with 20 bases between. The CDR3 covers 14 residues. The CDR3 DNA sequence: TGTGCCAGCAGTCCCGGGGGGGGAGGAAGGGTAGCTTTCTTT. Amino acids: CASSPGGGGRVAFF.

Worth noting for this clonotype: A much larger clone differs from this one at a single base, so this may be a read error. This rearrangement joins TRBV12-3 or TRBV12-4 to TRBJ1-4, with TRBD1 matching 7 bases. The CDR3 extends over 15 amino acids. The CDR3 reads CASRDGTDVNEKRFF. Here the CDR3 DNA reads TGTGCCAGCAGGGATGGGACAGACGTTAATGAAAAACGGTTTTTT.

V gene TRBV7-2 combines with J gene TRBJ2-5; no clear D gene. The DNA end is a closer match to TRBJ2-7, so the J assignment may be wrong. This CDR3 contains 14 residues. Germline CDR1 reads SGHTA; CDR2 reads FQGNSA. For the CDR3, the DNA is TGTGCCAGCAGCTTAGCCGGACCTTTATACGAGCAGTACTTC. As protein: CASSLAGPLYEQYF.

In its sample, this clonotype was seen many times. The chain uses TRBV5-1 and TRBJ1-6; TRBD1 matches at 9 bases. V lost 4 bases to trimming and J lost 1 base; unmatched junction nucleotides: 6. From germline, CDR1 is SGHRS and CDR2 YFSETQ. CDR3 length: 17 residues. CDR3 sequence (DNA): TGCGCCAGCAGCGACGGACAGGGGAGTTCCTATAATTCACCCCTCCACTTT. This gives the protein CASSDGQGSSYNSPLHF.

This clonotype was counted many times. This chain links TRBV28 with TRBJ2-5, with 7 bases that match TRBD2. CDR3 size: 15 residues. J lost 2 bases, V lost 5 bases, and 8 bases had no gene match. Germline-derived CDR1 and CDR2 are MDHEN and SYDVKM. The CDR3 reads CASSGILANQETQYF. The CDR3, as DNA: TGTGCCAGCAGTGGTATACTAGCGAATCAAGAGACCCAGTACTTC.

This clonotype was recorded a few times. This chain connects TRBV3-1 to TRBJ2-1; D gene unclear. The CDR3 contains 19 residues. Germline CDR1 is LGHDT and CDR2 is YNNKEL (reference sequence). Trimming pared 3 bases from V and 2 bases from J, leaving 23 bases between. The CDR3 coding sequence is TGTGCCAGCAGCCATTCTTATAGGAAAGTGAGTGGCCCCTACAATGAGCAGTTCTTC. Residues: CASSHSYRKVSGPYNEQFF.

In this sample, this clonotype turned up many times. The genes are TRBV20-1 and TRBJ2-1, with D perhaps matching TRBD2 (7 bases). V was trimmed by 2 bases and J by 8 bases, leaving 16 bases between them. The CDR3 is 14 residues long. In germline, CDR1 is DFQATT, CDR2 SNEGSKA (reference sequence). The CDR3 protein is CSARRGGAGYEQFF. The CDR3 DNA reads as TGCAGTGCTAGACGTGGGGGGGCCGGGTATGAGCAGTTCTTC.

This clonotype has at least ten counts. V gene TRBV4-1 combines with J gene TRBJ2-1; 12 bases are a match to TRBD2. CDR1 is MGHRA and CDR2 is YSYEKL in the germline V gene. The ends lost 4 bases at V and 8 bases at J; junction bases unmatched: 6. This CDR3 has 15 amino acids. The CDR3 protein is CASSRASGRADEQFF. DNA for the CDR3: TGCGCCAGCAGCCGAGCTAGCGGGAGGGCCGATGAGCAGTTCTTC.

To note about this clonotype: Being one base from a much bigger clone, this may be a read error. V gene TRBV10-3 combines with J gene TRBJ2-1; TRBD2 aligns across 7 bases. CDR1 and CDR2 from the germline V gene are ENHRY and SYGVKD. The CDR3 runs 16 residues. The DNA for the CDR3 is TGTGCCATCAGTGAGCCGGGCCTAGCGGCCTACCATGAGCAGTTCTTC. Translating it yields CAISEPGLAAYHEQFF.

This clonotype was seen ten or more times. The chain joins TRBV2 to TRBJ2-1, with D possibly matching TRBD2 (5 bases). Trimming pared 7 bases from V and 7 bases from J, leaving 14 bases between. The CDR3 is made up of 13 amino acids. Germline V gives CDR1 SNHLY, CDR2 FYNNEI. In DNA, the CDR3 is TGTGCCAGCACCCGGGATCTTGGGAATGAGCAGTTCTTC. The encoded protein is CASTRDLGNEQFF.

In its sample, this clonotype was seen many times. The rearrangement links TRBV11-2 to TRBJ2-3; D remains ambiguous. The V gene's germline CDR1 is SGHAT and CDR2 FQNNGV. The CDR3 is made up of 23 amino acids. The V and J ends lost 1 base and 7 bases respectively, with 39 bases between them. This CDR3 reads CASSLGTVVPLRFPLKSLYTQYF. The CDR3 bases are TGTGCCAGCAGCTTAGGGACGGTGGTCCCCTTACGTTTCCCACTTAAGTCGCTATATACGCAGTATTTT.

This clonotype was counted ten times or more. The chain is built from TRBV18 and TRBJ2-7; D is unresolved. The V gene lost 6 bases and the J gene lost 2 bases, with 8 bases spanning the gap. The CDR3 has 12 residues. CDR1 is KGHSH and CDR2 is LQKENI in the germline V gene. The CDR3 DNA follows: TGTGCCAGCTCTTCGATACCCTACGAGCAGTACTTC. This translates into CASSSIPYEQYF.

This clonotype was counted only a few times. The chain is built from TRBV14 and TRBJ2-1; D might be TRBD2 (7 bases). Per germline, CDR1 SGHDN and CDR2 FVKESK. The CDR3 runs to 13 residues. V lost 5 bases to trimming and J lost 15 bases, with 20 bases between them. The CDR3 reads CASSSSGREGGFF. The CDR3 DNA reads TGTGCCAGCAGCTCATCGGGCAGGGAGGGGGGGTTCTTC.

The chain has TRBV12-3 or TRBV12-4 and TRBJ1-1, with unresolved D. CDR3 size: 16 residues. Between the trimmed V and J ends, which lost 0 bases and 4 bases, there was a span of 15 bases. CDR3 loop: CASSLALGSSSTEAFF. In DNA form, the CDR3 reads TGTGCCAGCAGTTTAGCGCTAGGGTCGAGTAGCACTGAAGCTTTCTTT.

In this sample, this clonotype turned up many times. The chain joins TRBV7-2 to TRBJ2-1; TRBD2 might be the D (5 bases). Germline CDR1 is SGHTA and CDR2 is FQGNSA. V lost 2 bases, J lost 3 bases, and 11 bases lay in between. This CDR3 spans 15 amino acids. CDR3 in DNA: TGTGCCAGCAGCTTATCTGGGAGCTACTACAATGAGCAGTTCTTC. It translates to CASSLSGSYYNEQFF.

This clonotype has more than one count but fewer than ten. A much more abundant neighbour one base away suggests this may be a read error. The chain has TRBV4-1 and TRBJ2-5; possibly TRBD2 for D (5 bases). CDR1 is MGHRA and CDR2 is YSYEKL in the germline V gene. The germline V and J ends were trimmed by 5 bases and 5 bases, with 12 bases remaining between them. The CDR3 runs 13 residues. The CDR3 reads CASSSGGLETQYF. Here the CDR3 DNA reads TGCGCCAGCAGCTCGGGCGGGTTGGAGACCCAGTACTTC.

This clonotype was found many times. The chain recombines TRBV20-1 with TRBJ2-1; 12 bases align to TRBD2. Germline CDR1 DFQATT, CDR2 SNEGSKA (reference sequence). V was pared by 0 bases and J by 1 base, with 7 bases of the junction left unmatched. The CDR3 totals 18 residues. In DNA, the CDR3 is TGCAGTGCTAGAGATTCGACTAGCGGGAGACGGTCCTACAATGAGCAGTTCTTC. Translating it yields CSARDSTSGRRSYNEQFF.

The CDR3 protein is CASSERGASNNEQFF. The DNA for the CDR3 is TGTGCCAGCAGTGAAAGGGGGGCATCGAACAATGAGCAGTTCTTC. The chain uses TRBV12-3 or TRBV12-4 and TRBJ2-1; D could derive from TRBD1 or TRBD2 (6 bases each). The germline V and J ends were trimmed by 5 bases and 5 bases, with 16 bases remaining between them. There are 15 residues in the CDR3.